These 25 T cell receptor beta chains were all obtained from the same sample, sequenced in a study of blood T cell repertoires in COVID-19. The data were produced by immunoSEQ multiplex PCR, yet TCRdb's version contains in-frame clones alone and is incomplete. The table includes 65,000 to 70,000 clones, 87% detected once. Sequenced input: peripheral blood. Receptors originate from an elderly woman with acute or convalescent COVID-19.

This chain uses TRBV14 with TRBJ2-5; 13 bases line up with TRBD2. The CDR3 contains 15 residues. Germline values: CDR1 SGHDN, CDR2 FVKESK. The V gene end was trimmed by 6 bases and the J gene end by 5 bases; junction bases not matched to a gene: 6. The CDR3, as DNA: TGTGCCAGCAGTCGAGGGACTAGCGGGGCGGAGACCCAGTACTTC. Amino acid sequence: CASSRGTSGAETQYF.

This clone was observed a few times. The chain is built from TRBV11-2 and TRBJ2-7; D might be TRBD1 (7 bases). The CDR3 loop spans 13 amino acids. Germline values: CDR1 SGHAT, CDR2 FQNNGV. With 3 bases removed from V and 4 bases from J, the gap between germline ends came to 10 bases. In DNA, the CDR3 is TGTGCCAGCAGCTTCCCAGGGGGGTACGAGCAGTACTTC. Its protein is CASSFPGGYEQYF.

This rearrangement joins TRBV27 to TRBJ2-4, with 9 bases aligning to TRBD1. Germline V gene lookup returns CDR1 MNHEY and CDR2 SMNVEV (reference sequence). The CDR3 is 16 amino acids. The junction had 6 bases not matched to a gene; V was cut back by 6 bases and J by 0 bases. CDR3 in DNA: TGTGCCAGCAGCCGAGGACAGGGGATAGCCAAAAACATTCAGTACTTC. It is translated as CASSRGQGIAKNIQYF.

This clone was seen once. The rearrangement uses TRBV28 and TRBJ1-2, with D perhaps TRBD1 (6 bases). Germline V lookup: CDR1 MDHEN, CDR2 SYDVKM. The V end lost 6 bases, the J end lost 7 bases, and 12 bases lay between the germline ends. This CDR3 has 12 residues. CDR3 bases: TGTGCCAGCAGGTTGGACAGTTTTGGCTACACCTTC. Amino acid sequence: CASRLDSFGYTF.

The rearrangement uses TRBV10-3 and TRBJ1-2; tentatively, D is TRBD1 (5 bases). Germline CDR1 and CDR2: ENHRY and SYGVKD. The ends were cut back, 4 bases at V and 8 bases at J, with 17 bases in the middle. The CDR3 length is 14 residues. Here the CDR3 DNA reads TGTGCCATCAGTGCCGCGGAAGGGGTGGGAGGCTACACCTTC. Protein product: CAISAAEGVGGYTF.

This chain links TRBV14 with TRBJ1-1, with D tentatively TRBD1 (6 bases). There are 15 residues in the CDR3. Germline V gene lookup returns CDR1 SGHDN and CDR2 FVKESK. The V end lost 3 bases, the J end lost 0 bases, and 11 bases lay between the germline ends. CDR3 bases: TGTGCCAGCAGCCATCTACAGGGCGTGAACACTGAAGCTTTCTTT. Translated, it gives CASSHLQGVNTEAFF. The full variable domain, in which reference TRBV14 and TRBJ1-1 provide the parts outside the CDR3, is EAGVTQFPSHSVIEKGQTVTLRCDPISGHDNLYWYRRVMGKEIKFLLHFVKESKQDESGMPNNRFLAERTGGTYSTLKVQPAELEDSGVYFCASSHLQGVNTEAFFGQGTRLTVV.

This clone was observed a single time. The rearrangement links TRBV5-4 to TRBJ2-7; maybe TRBD1 (6 bases). Per the germline V gene, CDR1 is SGHNT and CDR2 is YYREEE (reference sequence). Trimming left V 0 bases short and J 7 bases short, with 14 bases between. This CDR3 region has 14 residues. The CDR3 nucleotides read TGTGCCAGCAGCTTGGTAGGGACATCGAGTGAGCAGTACTTC. Translating it yields CASSLVGTSSEQYF. The entire variable domain, with the rest obtained from reference TRBV5-4 and TRBJ2-7, is as follows: ETGVTQSPTHLIKTRGQQVTLRCSSQSGHNTVSWYQQALGQGPQFIFQYYREEENGRGNFPPRFSGLQFPNYSSELNVNALELDDSALYLCASSLVGTSSEQYFGPGTRLTVT.

CDR3 residues: CASSFMGLASTGELFF. CDR3 nucleotides: TGTGCCAGCAGTTTTATGGGACTCGCGAGCACCGGGGAGCTGTTTTTT. V and J are TRBV27 and TRBJ2-2; the D gene is possibly TRBD2 (6 bases). The V gene lost 3 bases and the J gene lost 4 bases, with 15 bases spanning the gap. Germline V gives CDR1 MNHEY, CDR2 SMNVEV (reference sequence). This CDR3 has 16 amino acids.

The chain uses TRBV7-7 and TRBJ2-3; D is uncertain. Trimming took off 1 base at V and 2 bases at J, with 13 bases between the two ends. CDR1 and CDR2 from the germline V gene are SSHAT and FNYEAQ (reference sequence). There are 16 residues in the CDR3. CDR3 protein: CASSLVCHRLTDTQYF. In DNA, the CDR3 is TGTGCCAGCAGCTTAGTTTGTCACCGACTCACAGATACGCAGTATTTT.

The chain carries TRBV4-1 and TRBJ2-7, with 7 nucleotides matching TRBD2. Germline-derived CDR1 and CDR2 are MGHRA and YSYEKL. The CDR3 sequence is 14 residues long. After removal of 4 bases from V and 1 base from J, the junction contained 4 bases not matched to a gene. The CDR3 sequence is CASSRAGVSYEQYF. The CDR3 DNA follows: TGCGCCAGCAGCCGTGCGGGAGTGTCCTACGAGCAGTACTTC.

The sample holds a few counts of this clone. V is TRBV19 and J is TRBJ2-2; 10 nucleotides match TRBD2. CDR1 LNHDA and CDR2 SQIVND come from the germline V gene (reference sequence). V lost 5 bases and J lost 0; bases outside the gene matches: 6. The length of the CDR3 is 17 residues. The CDR3 protein is CASSSPSGGSNTGELFF. The CDR3 coding sequence is TGTGCCAGTAGTTCCCCTAGCGGGGGATCGAACACCGGGGAGCTGTTTTTT.

The rearrangement uses TRBV29-1 and TRBJ1-2, with TRBD1 as a possible D gene (5 bases). The germline V gene has CDR1 SQVTM and CDR2 ANQGSEA. Trimming stripped 4 bases from V and 7 bases from J, with 19 bases between. The CDR3 length is 14 residues. The CDR3 DNA reads as TGCAGCGTTGGTCTAGGAGGGGTTTCAATTGGCTACACCTTC. The encoded protein is CSVGLGGVSIGYTF.

The gene calls are TRBV10-3 and TRBJ1-2, with TRBD1 identical over 9 bases. Looked up from germline, CDR1 is ENHRY and CDR2 is SYGVKD. The CDR3 contains 14 residues. Trimming removed 4 bases from V and 8 bases from J; junction bases left unmatched: 8. CDR3 nucleotide sequence: TGTGCCATCAGTGCCCAACAGGGGGCGCGGGGCTACACCTTC. Translating it yields CAISAQQGARGYTF.

CDR3 sequence: CASSQTLTGAGATNEKLFF. The CDR3 coding sequence is TGTGCCAGCTCACAGACCTTGACAGGGGCGGGCGCAACTAATGAAAAACTGTTTTTT. The chain carries TRBV18 and TRBJ1-4; 8 bases are shared with TRBD1. Looked up from germline, CDR1 is KGHSH and CDR2 is LQKENI. With V trimmed by 4 bases and J by 0 bases, 13 bases remained unmatched. The CDR3 totals 19 residues.

J is TRBJ1-1 and V is TRBV11-2; D is unresolved. V lost 6 bases and J 1 base, leaving 12 bases between the germline ends. Germline values: CDR1 SGHAT, CDR2 FQNNGV. The CDR3 spans 14 residues. The CDR3 nucleotides are TGTGCCAGCAGATGGCGGGCGGGGAACACTGAAGCTTTCTTT. This sequence encodes CASRWRAGNTEAFF.

This clone was seen a few times. The CDR3 coding sequence is TGTGCCAGCAGTGAAAAGACAGGGAACTATAATTCACCCCTCCACTTT. Protein sequence: CASSEKTGNYNSPLHF. V usage is TRBV6-1 and J usage is TRBJ1-6, with 7 bases identical to TRBD1. Germline-derived CDR1 and CDR2 are MNHNS and SASEGT. J gave up 3 bases and V 2 bases, and 4 bases lay outside the gene matches. The CDR3 length is 16 residues.

The chain links TRBV5-1 to TRBJ2-7; TRBD1 is a possible D gene (6 bases). With 5 bases removed from V and 4 bases from J, the gap between germline ends came to 16 bases. Germline V gene lookup returns CDR1 SGHRS and CDR2 YFSETQ. CDR3 size: 14 residues. In nucleotides, the CDR3 is TGCGCCAGCAGGGGACAAGGTTCCGTTTACGAGCAGTACTTC. This gives the protein CASRGQGSVYEQYF.

The chain is built from TRBV6-1 and TRBJ1-2, with D unresolved. Germline-derived CDR1 and CDR2 are MNHNS and SASEGT. There are 15 residues in the CDR3. The V gene lost 3 bases and the J gene lost 0 bases, with 11 bases spanning the gap. CDR3 sequence reads: CASSEEGSANYGYTF. CDR3 DNA sequence: TGTGCCAGCAGTGAGGAGGGTTCCGCTAACTATGGCTACACCTTC.

V is TRBV16 and J is TRBJ1-3; D is undetermined. This CDR3 spans 14 amino acids. V shed 4 bases and J shed 3 bases, with 10 bases lying between them. The germline gives CDR1 KGHSY, CDR2 FQNENV. The CDR3 spells CASSPTSSGNTIYF. The CDR3, as DNA: TGTGCCAGCAGCCCCACTTCAAGTGGAAACACCATATATTTT.

The chain is built from TRBV6-1 and TRBJ2-7; possible D gene TRBD2, 6 bases. CDR3 length: 16 amino acids. Germline V gene sequence: CDR1 MNHNS, CDR2 SASEGT. The V and J ends lost 0 bases and 2 bases respectively, with 14 bases between them. CDR3 loop: CASSEAEGYLAYEQYF. CDR3 bases: TGTGCCAGCAGTGAAGCGGAGGGTTACCTTGCCTACGAGCAGTACTTC.

The chain employs TRBV6-4 and TRBJ2-1; D call uncertain. The germline CDR1 and CDR2 sequences are MRHNA and SNTAGT. This CDR3 has 11 residues. Trimming left V 0 bases short and J 8 bases short, with 2 bases between. The CDR3 DNA reads TGTGCCAGCAGTGACTCCTATGAGCAGTTCTTC. Translation gives CASSDSYEQFF.

This sequence joins TRBV5-4 and TRBJ2-1; D unclear. V shed 0 bases and J shed 11 bases, with 9 bases lying between them. Looked up from germline, CDR1 is SGHNT and CDR2 is YYREEE (reference sequence). This CDR3 has 12 residues. The CDR3 nucleotides are TGTGCCAGCAGCTTGGAGTCGAGGAAGCAGTTCTTC. Its translation: CASSLESRKQFF.

V and J are TRBV5-1 and TRBJ2-2; no clear D. V dropped 5 bases and J dropped 5 bases, with 13 bases sitting between them. Germline CDR1 SGHRS, CDR2 YFSETQ. The CDR3 length is 14 residues. CDR3 residues: CASRSGPVTGELFF. The CDR3, as DNA: TGCGCCAGCAGAAGTGGGCCAGTGACCGGGGAGCTGTTTTTT.

CDR3 sequence: CASSLFSGRPPGGELFF. For the CDR3, the DNA is TGTGCCAGCAGTTTATTTAGCGGGAGGCCACCCGGGGGGGAGCTGTTTTTT. The rearrangement joins TRBV27 to TRBJ2-2; 10 nucleotides match TRBD2. Unmatched junction bases numbered 10, after V lost 1 base and J lost 8 bases. The CDR3 is 17 amino acids. Germline V CDR1 and CDR2: MNHEY, SMNVEV (reference sequence).

The genes are TRBV11-2 and TRBJ1-1; weak D call: TRBD1 (5 bases). The CDR3 covers 12 residues. CDR1 SGHAT and CDR2 FQNNGV come from the germline V gene. V was pared by 0 bases and J by 9 bases, with 8 bases between. The CDR3 nucleotides read TGTGCCAGCAGCTTAGATGCAGGGCAAGCTTTCTTT. Translated, it gives CASSLDAGQAFF.